This TCR beta chain was sequenced in a study of blood T cell repertoires in COVID-19. In this sample, this clone turned up once. Germline CDR1 and CDR2: LNHDA and SQIVND (reference sequence). Trimming stripped 6 bases from V and 4 bases from J, with 13 bases between. This CDR3 is built from 14 residues. Per the original data handling: Amplification of reference gene primers was used by the study to estimate nucleated cell counts. The table came from immunoSEQ multiplex PCR; TCRdb's copy has only in-frame clones and leaves some out. V, J and clone size are those of that table, while D and trimming were read from the DNA. The profile shows roughly 430,000 clones, around nine tenths of them singletons.

This rearrangement joins TRBV19 to TRBJ1-5; possibly TRBD1 for D (5 bases). The source of this sequence is a young woman who had been exposed to COVID-19. The specimen was PBMCs or T cells enriched from blood (not recorded which). DNA of the CDR3: TGTGCCAGTAGCCTCAGGGAGGGGAATCAGCCCCAGCATTTT. This encodes CASSLREGNQPQHF.